This TCR beta chain emerged from a study of CD8 T cells in Susac syndrome. The sequenced target, TCR beta, came from blood CD8+ and CD4+ T cells. The multiple sclerosis controls, all treatment-naive patients, had relapsing-remitting disease that was stable or active. The RNA input was roughly 0.45 to 1 ug, and it was reverse transcribed with random hexamers. The method of amplification for TCR beta CDR3 was immunoSEQ multiplex PCR, covering 54 Vbeta and 13 Jbeta. TCRdb itself ran the immunoSEQ multiplex PCR reads through MiXCR, one entry per CDR3 protein. The sample comprises approximately 70,000 distinct CDR3 sequences, nearly 96% of which are singletons, and more than 0.09% rests with the top ten. This CDR3 spans 15 amino acids. V was trimmed by 4 bases and J by 5 bases, leaving 17 bases between them. The V gene's germline CDR1 is LGHDT and CDR2 YNNKEL (reference sequence).

The chain recombines TRBV3-1 with TRBJ1-2, with D uncertain. The sample taken for sequencing was CD4+ T cells from PBMCs. This clonotype originated in a human donor with multiple sclerosis. CDR3: CASSPTTAGGYGYTF. In DNA, the CDR3 is TGTGCCAGCAGCCCCACGACGGCCGGAGGGTATGGCTACACCTTC.